A selection of T cell receptor beta chains follows, all from one sample in a study of T cells in Graves' hyperthyroidism and ophthalmopathy. MiXCR, run by TCRdb on the multiplex PCR reads, gives a single entry per CDR3 protein. This repertoire shows 550,000 to 700,000 distinct CDR3 sequences, roughly 15% found once; its top ten account for about 4%. Sequencing was carried out using blood. The origin of the receptors is a middle-aged woman with Graves' ophthalmopathy. The CDR3 runs from the conserved cysteine through the conserved F or W. The order of the fields is CDR3 length, D gene, V gene, clone size, J gene, CDR3 DNA, CDR3 protein. D genes are given only for firm matches. The size entry is marked missing in some rows and otherwise reads once, few, many or a size class.

>15|TRBD1|TRBV4-1|many|TRBJ1-1
TGCGCCAGCAGCTCAGGAGGGACAGGGGGCACTGAAGCTTTCTTT
CASSSGGTGGTEAFF
>15|-|TRBV28|-|TRBJ1-5
TGTGCCAGCAGCGTGGGGACAATGAGCAATCAGCCCCAGCATTTT
CASSVGTMSNQPQHF
>15|TRBD2|TRBV7-9|many|TRBJ2-7
TGTGCCAGCAGCCGTAGAAGCGGGACTGCCTACGAGCAGTACTTC
CASSRRSGTAYEQYF
>15|TRBD1|TRBV7-9|many|TRBJ2-7
TGTGCCAGCAGCCCAGACAGGGGGCTATCGGGGGAGCAGTACTTC
CASSPDRGLSGEQYF
>14|TRBD1|TRBV6-5|many|TRBJ1-1
TGTGCCAGCAGTTTCGACAGGGTGAACACTGAAGCTTTCTTT
CASSFDRVNTEAFF
>17|TRBD2|TRBV5-1|many|TRBJ2-1
TGCGCCAGCTCCCCCCAGGGTAGCGGGTACCTTGGAAATGAGCAGTTCTTC
CASSPQGSGYLGNEQFF
>16|TRBD2|TRBV20-1|many|TRBJ2-7
TGCAGTGCTTGGACCGGGACTAGCGGGTCCGCCGGCGAGCAGTACTTC
CSAWTGTSGSAGEQYF
>15|TRBD1|TRBV19|-|TRBJ1-4
TGTGCCAGTAGTACTTGGACAGGAACTAATGAAAAACTGTTTTTT
CASSTWTGTNEKLFF
>14|-|TRBV19|few|TRBJ2-7
TGTGCCACCGGACTAGCAGGGGGCTCCTACGAGCAGTACTTC
CATGLAGGSYEQYF
>15|TRBD2|TRBV5-1|few|TRBJ2-5
TGCGCCAGCAGCTTGGTAAGCGGGGCCGAAGAGACCCAGTACTTC
CASSLVSGAEETQYF
>14|-|TRBV6-5|few|TRBJ2-2
TGTGCCAGCAGTTACGCGGACGGTGGAAGGGAGCTGTTTTTT
CASSYADGGRELFF
>14|-|TRBV28|-|TRBJ2-2
TGTGCCAGCAGGCGCGGGGAGGACACCGGGGAGCTGTTTTTT
CASRRGEDTGELFF
>13|-|TRBV29-1|few|TRBJ1-3
TGCAGCGTTGAGAGACATCTAACGGGCACCATATATTTT
CSVERHLTGTIYF
>15|-|TRBV20-1|-|TRBJ2-5
TGCAGTGCCCTTCCCGTGACAGGAGAGGAAGAGACCCAGTACTTC
CSALPVTGEEETQYF
>20|TRBD2|TRBV7-9|few|TRBJ2-6
TGTGCCAGCAGCTTTGGGTCTAGCGGGACGCCACTCTCTGGGGCCAACGTCCTGACTTTC
CASSFGSSGTPLSGANVLTF
>13|-|TRBV2|many|TRBJ1-1
TGTGCCAGCACAGACGAACGGTACACTGAAGCTTTCTTT
CASTDERYTEAFF
>15|-|TRBV6-1|-|TRBJ2-4
TGTGCCAGCAGTGAACCTGCAAAAGCCAAAAACATTCAGTACTTC
CASSEPAKAKNIQYF
>15|-|TRBV6-2/TRBV6-3|few|TRBJ2-1
TGTGCCAGCAGTTACGCAGGCCCCGGGCGGTATGAGCAGTTCTTC
CASSYAGPGRYEQFF
>15|TRBD2|TRBV6-2/TRBV6-3|many|TRBJ2-7
TGTGCCAGCAGTTCCGTGACTAGCGCCTTATACGAGCAGTACTTC
CASSSVTSALYEQYF
>14|-|TRBV6-5|many|TRBJ2-7
TGTGCCAGCAGTTCATCATTAGGGGTTGGGGAGCAGTACTTC
CASSSSLGVGEQYF
>14|-|TRBV12-3/TRBV12-4|many|TRBJ1-5
TGTGCCAGCAGTTTAGGACAACAGCGACAGCCCCAGCATTTT
CASSLGQQRQPQHF
>17|TRBD2|TRBV24-1|many|TRBJ2-2
TGTGCCACCAGTGAGTCCCCACTAGCGGGGAACACCGGGGAGCTGTTTTTT
CATSESPLAGNTGELFF
>13|TRBD1|TRBV20-1|many|TRBJ2-5
TGCAGTGCTAGAGAACAGGGGGTTGGGACCCAGTACTTC
CSAREQGVGTQYF
>17|-|TRBV28|many|TRBJ1-5
TGTGCCAGCAGTTTAGAAGAGGGAGGCAGGGACGATCAGCCCCAGCATTTT
CASSLEEGGRDDQPQHF
>14|TRBD2|TRBV5-1|few|TRBJ2-7
TGCGCCAGCAGCAAACTAGCGGGAGTCGACGAGCAGTACTTC
CASSKLAGVDEQYF
>15|TRBD2|TRBV3-1|many|TRBJ2-7
TGTGCCAGCAGCCAATTCTGGGAGGGTGCCTACGAGCAGTACTTC
CASSQFWEGAYEQYF
>13|-|TRBV6-2/TRBV6-3|many|TRBJ2-2
TGTGCCAGCAGTCAAACGAACACCGGGGAGCTGTTTTTT
CASSQTNTGELFF
>14|TRBD2|TRBV27|many|TRBJ2-7
TGTGCCAGCAGTTCGGGACTAGCGGGTTACGAGCAGTACTTC
CASSSGLAGYEQYF
>14|-|TRBV5-4|few|TRBJ1-1
TGTGCCAGCAGCCTGACGGCAGTGAACACTGAAGCTTTCTTT
CASSLTAVNTEAFF
>13|-|TRBV7-2|many|TRBJ2-4
TGTGCCAGCAGCTTAAACAATTTGGACAGTCAGTACTTC
CASSLNNLDSQYF
>12|TRBD1|TRBV30|many|TRBJ1-1
TGTGCCACCGACAGGGGAGGAACTGAAGCTTTCTTT
CATDRGGTEAFF
>19|TRBD2|TRBV28|many|TRBJ2-7
TGTGCCAGCAGTTTAAGGGGCTGGACTGGCGGGAGTCTGGGCTACGAGCAGTACTTC
CASSLRGWTGGSLGYEQYF
>16|-|TRBV5-1|-|TRBJ1-1
TGCGCCAGCAGCTTGTATACGGGTACGCCGAACACTGAAGCTTTCTTT
CASSLYTGTPNTEAFF
>16|TRBD1|TRBV7-8|few|TRBJ1-5
TGTGCCAGCAGCTTAGAAGGACAGGTTAGCAATCAGCCCCAGCATTTT
CASSLEGQVSNQPQHF
>15|TRBD2|TRBV12-3/TRBV12-4|many|TRBJ2-7
TGTGCCAGCAGTGCGGGACTAGCGGGAGTTACCGAGCAGTACTTC
CASSAGLAGVTEQYF
>15|-|TRBV6-1|many|TRBJ2-7
TGTGCCAGCACCCAACAGAGGGAGTTAAGATACGAGCAGTACTTC
CASTQQRELRYEQYF
>17|-|TRBV3-1|many|TRBJ1-1
TGTGCCAGCAGCCAAGCAGCGGGGATGCGGGACGACACTGAAGCTTTCTTT
CASSQAAGMRDDTEAFF